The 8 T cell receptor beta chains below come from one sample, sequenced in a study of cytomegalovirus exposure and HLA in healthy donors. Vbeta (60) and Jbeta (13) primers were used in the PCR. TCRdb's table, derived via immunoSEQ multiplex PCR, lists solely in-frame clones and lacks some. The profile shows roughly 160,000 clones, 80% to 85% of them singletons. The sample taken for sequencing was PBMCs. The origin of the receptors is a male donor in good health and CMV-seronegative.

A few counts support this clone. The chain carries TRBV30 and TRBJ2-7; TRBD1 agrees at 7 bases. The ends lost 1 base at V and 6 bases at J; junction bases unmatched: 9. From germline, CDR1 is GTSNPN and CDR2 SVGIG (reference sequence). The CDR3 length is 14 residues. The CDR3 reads CAWSAGDRRSEQYF. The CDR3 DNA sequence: TGTGCCTGGAGTGCAGGGGACAGACGGTCCGAGCAGTACTTC.

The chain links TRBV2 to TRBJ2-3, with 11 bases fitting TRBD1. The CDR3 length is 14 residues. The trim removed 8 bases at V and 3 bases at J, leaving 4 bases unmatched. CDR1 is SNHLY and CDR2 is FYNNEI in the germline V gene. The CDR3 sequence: CASDRDRGTDTQYF. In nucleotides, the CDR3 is TGTGCCAGCGACCGGGACAGGGGGACAGATACGCAGTATTTT.

DNA for the CDR3: TGTGCCAGTAGTATGACAGGGGGCAATCAGCCCCAGCATTTT. Translating it yields CASSMTGGNQPQHF. The chain has TRBV19 and TRBJ1-5; 8 bases line up with TRBD1. In germline, CDR1 is LNHDA, CDR2 SQIVND (reference sequence). The CDR3 is 14 amino acids. Trimming removed 3 bases from V and 2 bases from J; junction bases left unmatched: 0.

CDR3 in amino acids: CASSLIYGSGQETQYF. CDR3 bases: TGCGCCAGCAGCTTGATTTATGGTAGCGGGCAAGAGACCCAGTACTTC. The V and J genes are TRBV5-1 and TRBJ2-5, with 7 bases matching TRBD2. This CDR3 spans 16 amino acids. V trimming: 1 base; J trimming: 2 bases; junction bases outside the gene matches: 8. Per germline, CDR1 SGHRS and CDR2 YFSETQ.

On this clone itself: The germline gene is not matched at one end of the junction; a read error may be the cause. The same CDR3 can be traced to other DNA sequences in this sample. The CDR3, as DNA: TGCGCCAGCAGACCTAGACAGGGTAATCAGCCCCAGCATTTT. Protein sequence: CASRPRQGNQPQHF. The chain joins TRBV6-1 to TRBJ1-5; 7 bases are a match to TRBD1. Looked up from germline, CDR1 is MNHNS and CDR2 is SASEGT. The CDR3 extends over 14 amino acids.

The CDR3 protein is CSVSSDEQYF. DNA of the CDR3: TGCAGCGTCTCTAGCGACGAGCAGTACTTC. The rearrangement uses TRBV29-1 and TRBJ2-7, with D possibly TRBD2 on 6 matching bases. The V gene lost 6 bases and the J gene lost 5 bases, with 8 bases spanning the gap. Germline lookup yields CDR1 SQVTM and CDR2 ANQGSEA. CDR3 length equals 10 residues.

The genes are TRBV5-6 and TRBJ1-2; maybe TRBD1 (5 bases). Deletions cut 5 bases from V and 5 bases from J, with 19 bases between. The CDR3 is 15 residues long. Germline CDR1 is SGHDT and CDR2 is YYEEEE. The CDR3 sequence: CASRPGGGLLYGYTF. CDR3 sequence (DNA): TGTGCCAGCAGACCGGGGGGGGGACTATTGTATGGCTACACCTTC.

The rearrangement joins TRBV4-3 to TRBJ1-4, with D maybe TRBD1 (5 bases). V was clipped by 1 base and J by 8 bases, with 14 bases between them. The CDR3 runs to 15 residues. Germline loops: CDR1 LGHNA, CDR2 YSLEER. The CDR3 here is CASSQVARVREKLFF. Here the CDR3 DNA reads TGCGCCAGCAGCCAAGTCGCCAGGGTGCGGGAAAAACTGTTTTTT.